This T cell receptor beta chain was recorded in a study of CD8 T cells in ankylosing spondylitis. The study, taken as a whole, reports: CD8+ cells made up the disease-linked clones, which were relatively rare in peripheral blood. Existing reports had already noted some motif variants in reactive arthritis synovial fluid and blood.

The CDR3 loop spans 14 amino acids. The germline V gene encodes CDR1 MNHNS and CDR2 SASEGT. V was shortened by 8 bases and J by 5 bases, with 18 bases between the two germline ends. A note on this clonotype: Its antigen is currently unknown.

Using its own MiXCR run on the 5' RACE reads, TCRdb lists one record per CDR3 protein. The data contain some 240,000 distinct CDR3 sequences, about 24% of them singletons. This sequence joins TRBV6-1 and TRBJ1-1; weak D call: TRBD1 (5 bases). The sequence came from a male donor with ankylosing spondylitis or in good health (not recorded which). The sample comprised blood, either unsorted or a sorted T cell fraction (not recorded which). The CDR3 DNA is TGTGCCAGCCTTGCTACAGGAGGAGAAACTGAAGCTTTCTTT. Its protein product is CASLATGGETEAFF.